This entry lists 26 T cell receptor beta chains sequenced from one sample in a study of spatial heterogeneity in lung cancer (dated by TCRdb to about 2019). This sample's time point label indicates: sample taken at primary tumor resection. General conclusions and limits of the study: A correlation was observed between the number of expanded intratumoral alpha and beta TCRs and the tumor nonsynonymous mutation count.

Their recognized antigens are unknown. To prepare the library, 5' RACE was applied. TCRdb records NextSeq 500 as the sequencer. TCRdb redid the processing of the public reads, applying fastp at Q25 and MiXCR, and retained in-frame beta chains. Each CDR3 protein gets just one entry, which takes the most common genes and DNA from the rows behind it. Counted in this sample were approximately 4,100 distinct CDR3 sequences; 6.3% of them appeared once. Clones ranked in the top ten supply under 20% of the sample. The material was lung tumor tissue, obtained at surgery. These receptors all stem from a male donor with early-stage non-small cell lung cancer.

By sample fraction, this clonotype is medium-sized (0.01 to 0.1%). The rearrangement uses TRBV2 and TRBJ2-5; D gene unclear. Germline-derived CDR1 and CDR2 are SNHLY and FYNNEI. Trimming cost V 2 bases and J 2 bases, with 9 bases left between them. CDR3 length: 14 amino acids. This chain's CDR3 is CASSELTLQETQYF. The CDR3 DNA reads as TGTGCCAGCAGTGAACTCACGTTACAAGAGACCCAGTACTTC.

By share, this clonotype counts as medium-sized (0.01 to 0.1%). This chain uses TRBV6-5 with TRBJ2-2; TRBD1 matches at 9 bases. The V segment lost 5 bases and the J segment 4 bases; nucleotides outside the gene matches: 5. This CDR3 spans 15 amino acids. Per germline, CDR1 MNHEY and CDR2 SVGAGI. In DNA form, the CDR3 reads TGTGCCAGCAGTCCCACAGGGGGCCCCACCGGGGAGCTGTTTTTT. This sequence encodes CASSPTGGPTGELFF.

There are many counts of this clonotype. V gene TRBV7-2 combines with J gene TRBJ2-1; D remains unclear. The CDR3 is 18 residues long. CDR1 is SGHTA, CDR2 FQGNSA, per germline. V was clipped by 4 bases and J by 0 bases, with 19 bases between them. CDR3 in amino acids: CASSSHIVGRSSYNEQFF. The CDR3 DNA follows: TGTGCCAGCAGCTCCCACATCGTAGGCAGGAGCTCCTACAATGAGCAGTTCTTC. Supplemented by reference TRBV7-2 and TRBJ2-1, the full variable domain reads GAGVSQSPSNKVTEKGKDVELRCDPISGHTALYWYRQSLGQGLEFLIYFQGNSAPDKSGLPSDRFSAERTGGSVSTLTIQRTQQEDSAVYLCASSSHIVGRSSYNEQFFGPGTRLTVL.

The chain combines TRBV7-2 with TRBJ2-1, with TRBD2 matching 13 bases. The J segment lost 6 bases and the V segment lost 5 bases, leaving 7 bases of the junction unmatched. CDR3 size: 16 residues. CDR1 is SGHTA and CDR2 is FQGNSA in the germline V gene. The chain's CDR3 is CASSVGLAGRGNEQFF. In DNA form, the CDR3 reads TGTGCCAGCAGCGTGGGACTAGCGGGGAGAGGCAATGAGCAGTTCTTC.

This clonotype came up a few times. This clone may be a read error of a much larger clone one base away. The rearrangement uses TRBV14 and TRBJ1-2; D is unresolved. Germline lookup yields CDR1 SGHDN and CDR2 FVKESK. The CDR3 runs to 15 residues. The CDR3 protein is CASSQSHSGGYGYNF. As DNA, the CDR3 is TGTGCCAGCAGCCAATCCCACAGTGGCGGCTATGGCTACAACTTC.

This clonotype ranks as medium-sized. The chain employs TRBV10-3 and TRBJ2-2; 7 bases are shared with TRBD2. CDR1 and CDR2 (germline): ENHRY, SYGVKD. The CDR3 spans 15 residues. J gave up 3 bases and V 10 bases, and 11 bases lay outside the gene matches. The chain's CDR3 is CASLRETSYTGELFF. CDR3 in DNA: TGTGCCAGCCTCCGCGAGACTAGCTACACCGGGGAGCTGTTTTTT.

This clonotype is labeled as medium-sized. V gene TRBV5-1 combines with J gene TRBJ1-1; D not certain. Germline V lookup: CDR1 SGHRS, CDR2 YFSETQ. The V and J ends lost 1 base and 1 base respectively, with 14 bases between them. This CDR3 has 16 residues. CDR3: CASSLLAGRSNTEAFF. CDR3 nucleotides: TGCGCCAGCAGCTTGCTTGCTGGTCGGTCGAACACTGAAGCTTTCTTT.

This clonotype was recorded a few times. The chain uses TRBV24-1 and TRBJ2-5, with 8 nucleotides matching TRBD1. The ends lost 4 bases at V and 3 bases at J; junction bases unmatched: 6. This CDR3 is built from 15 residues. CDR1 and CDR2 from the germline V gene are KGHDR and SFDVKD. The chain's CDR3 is CATSEPGQAEETQYF. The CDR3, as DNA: TGTGCCACCAGTGAACCGGGACAGGCTGAAGAGACCCAGTACTTC.

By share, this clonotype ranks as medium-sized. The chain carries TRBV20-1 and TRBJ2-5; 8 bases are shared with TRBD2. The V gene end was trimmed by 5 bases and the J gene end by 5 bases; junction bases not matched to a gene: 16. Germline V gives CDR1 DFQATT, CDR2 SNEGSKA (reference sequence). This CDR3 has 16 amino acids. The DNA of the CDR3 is TGCAGTGCTGGCGTGGACGGGGGGGCCTGGACGGAGACCCAGTACTTC. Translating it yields CSAGVDGGAWTETQYF.

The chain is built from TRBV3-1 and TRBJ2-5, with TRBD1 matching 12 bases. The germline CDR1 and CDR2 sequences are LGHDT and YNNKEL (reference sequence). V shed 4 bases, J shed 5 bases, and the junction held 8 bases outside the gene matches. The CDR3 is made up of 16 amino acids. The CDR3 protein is CASSLYGTGGRETQYF. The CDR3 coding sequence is TGTGCCAGCAGCCTTTACGGGACAGGGGGCAGGGAGACCCAGTACTTC.

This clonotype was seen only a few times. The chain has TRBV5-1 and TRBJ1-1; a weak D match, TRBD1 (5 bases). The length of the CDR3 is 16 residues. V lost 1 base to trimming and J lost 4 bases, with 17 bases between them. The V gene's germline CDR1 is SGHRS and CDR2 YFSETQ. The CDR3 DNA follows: TGCGCCAGCAGCTTGTCCACCGGGACCATTGGCACTGAAGCTTTCTTT. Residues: CASSLSTGTIGTEAFF.

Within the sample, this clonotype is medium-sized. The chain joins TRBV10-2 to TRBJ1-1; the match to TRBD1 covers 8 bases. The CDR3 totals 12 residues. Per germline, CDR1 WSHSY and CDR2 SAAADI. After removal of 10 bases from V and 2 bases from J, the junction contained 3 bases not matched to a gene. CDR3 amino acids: CATGTGNTEAFF. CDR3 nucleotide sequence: TGCGCCACGGGGACAGGAAACACTGAAGCTTTCTTT.

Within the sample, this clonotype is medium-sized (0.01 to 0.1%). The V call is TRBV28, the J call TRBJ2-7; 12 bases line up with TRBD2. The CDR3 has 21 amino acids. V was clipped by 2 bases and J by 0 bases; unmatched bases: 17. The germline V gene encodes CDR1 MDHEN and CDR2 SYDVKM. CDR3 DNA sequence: TGTGCCAGCAGTTTAGGCGCAGGGGATATGACTAGCGGGGGAACCTCCTACGAGCAGTACTTC. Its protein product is CASSLGAGDMTSGGTSYEQYF.

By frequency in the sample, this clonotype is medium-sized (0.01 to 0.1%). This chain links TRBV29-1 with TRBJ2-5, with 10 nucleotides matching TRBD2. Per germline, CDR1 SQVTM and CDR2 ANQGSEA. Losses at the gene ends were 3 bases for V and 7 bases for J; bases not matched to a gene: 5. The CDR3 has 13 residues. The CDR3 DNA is TGCAGCGTTGATCCTAGCGGGGGCGGGACCCAGTACTTC. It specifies CSVDPSGGGTQYF. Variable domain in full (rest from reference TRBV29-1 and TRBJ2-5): SAVISQKPSRDICQRGTSLTIQCQVDSQVTMMFWYRQQPGQSLTLIATANQGSEATYESGFVIDKFPISRPNLTFSTLTVSNMSPEDSSIYLCSVDPSGGGTQYFGPGTRLLVL.

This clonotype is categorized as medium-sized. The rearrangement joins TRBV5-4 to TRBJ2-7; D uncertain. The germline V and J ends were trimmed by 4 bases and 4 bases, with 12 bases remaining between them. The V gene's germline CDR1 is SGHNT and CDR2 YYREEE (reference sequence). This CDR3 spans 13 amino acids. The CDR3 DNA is TGTGCCAGCAGCCACGGGCCGGTTTACGAGCAGTACTTC. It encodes CASSHGPVYEQYF.

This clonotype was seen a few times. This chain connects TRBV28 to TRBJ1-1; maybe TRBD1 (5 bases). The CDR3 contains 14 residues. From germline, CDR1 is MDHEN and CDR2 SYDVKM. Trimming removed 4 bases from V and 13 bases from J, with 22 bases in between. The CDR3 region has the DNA TGTGCCAGCAGTTCCCCCCCAGGGAGGAGGTGGGGTTTCTTT. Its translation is CASSSPPGRRWGFF.

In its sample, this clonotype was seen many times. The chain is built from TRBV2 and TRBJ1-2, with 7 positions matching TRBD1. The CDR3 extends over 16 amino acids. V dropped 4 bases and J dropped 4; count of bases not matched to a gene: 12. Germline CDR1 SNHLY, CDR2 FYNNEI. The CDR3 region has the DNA TGTGCCAGCAGTGGGGGACAGTCCAATCCCTCCTATGGCTACACCTTC. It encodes CASSGGQSNPSYGYTF.

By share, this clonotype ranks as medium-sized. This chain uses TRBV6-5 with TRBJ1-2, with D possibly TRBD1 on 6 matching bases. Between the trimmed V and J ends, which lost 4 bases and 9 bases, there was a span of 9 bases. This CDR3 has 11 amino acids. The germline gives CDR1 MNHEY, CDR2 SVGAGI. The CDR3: CASSFGQSYTF. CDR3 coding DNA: TGTGCCAGCAGTTTCGGACAGAGCTACACCTTC.

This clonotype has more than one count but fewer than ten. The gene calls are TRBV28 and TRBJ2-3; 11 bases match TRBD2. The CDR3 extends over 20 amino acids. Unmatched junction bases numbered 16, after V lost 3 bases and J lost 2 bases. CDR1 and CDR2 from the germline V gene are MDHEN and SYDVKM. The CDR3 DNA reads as TGTGCCAGCAGTTTTTCCATACTAGCGGGGGACAACGTTAACACAGATACGCAGTATTTT. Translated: CASSFSILAGDNVNTDTQYF.

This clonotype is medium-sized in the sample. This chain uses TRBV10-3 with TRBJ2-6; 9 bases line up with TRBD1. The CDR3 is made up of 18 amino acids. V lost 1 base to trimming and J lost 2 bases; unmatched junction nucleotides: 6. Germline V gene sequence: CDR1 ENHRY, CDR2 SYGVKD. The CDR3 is CAISEFGTGTTGANVLTF. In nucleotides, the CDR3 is TGTGCCATCAGTGAGTTCGGGACAGGGACGACTGGGGCCAACGTCCTGACTTTC.

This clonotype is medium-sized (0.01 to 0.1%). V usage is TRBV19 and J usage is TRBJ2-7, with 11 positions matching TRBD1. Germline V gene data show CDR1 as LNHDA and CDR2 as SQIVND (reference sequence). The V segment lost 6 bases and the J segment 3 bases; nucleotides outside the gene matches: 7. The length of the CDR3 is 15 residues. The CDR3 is CASRLGDRGGYEQYF. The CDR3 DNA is TGTGCCAGTAGATTGGGGGACAGGGGGGGCTACGAGCAGTACTTC.

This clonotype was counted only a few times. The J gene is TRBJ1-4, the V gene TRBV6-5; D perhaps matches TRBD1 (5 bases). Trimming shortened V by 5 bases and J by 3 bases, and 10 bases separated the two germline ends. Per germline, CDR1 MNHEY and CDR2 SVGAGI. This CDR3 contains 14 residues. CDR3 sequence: CASSPGNPNEKLFF. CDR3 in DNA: TGTGCCAGCAGTCCAGGGAATCCTAATGAAAAACTGTTTTTT.

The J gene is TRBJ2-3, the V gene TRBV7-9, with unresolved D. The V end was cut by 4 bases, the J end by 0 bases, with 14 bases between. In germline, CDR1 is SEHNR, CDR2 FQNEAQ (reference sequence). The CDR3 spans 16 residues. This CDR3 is CASSSPLAYSTDTQYF. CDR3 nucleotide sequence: TGTGCCAGCAGCTCTCCCCTCGCTTATAGCACAGATACGCAGTATTTT.

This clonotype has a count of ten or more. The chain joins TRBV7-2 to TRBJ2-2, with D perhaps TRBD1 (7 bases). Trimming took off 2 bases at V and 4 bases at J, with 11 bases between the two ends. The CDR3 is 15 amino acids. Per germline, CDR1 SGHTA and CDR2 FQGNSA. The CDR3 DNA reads TGTGCCAGCAGCTTACGACAGGGAGGCACCGGGGAGCTGTTTTTT. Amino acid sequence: CASSLRQGGTGELFF.

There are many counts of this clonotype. The CDR3 DNA is TGTGCCAGCAACGGGGGTGCAGGGATAGTGGAAAAACTGTTTTTT. Its protein is CASNGGAGIVEKLFF. This chain links TRBV6-2 or TRBV6-3 with TRBJ1-4; TRBD1 might be the D (5 bases). The CDR3 loop spans 15 amino acids. V dropped 7 bases and J dropped 8 bases, with 20 bases sitting between them. Germline V gives CDR1 MNHEY, CDR2 SVGEGT.

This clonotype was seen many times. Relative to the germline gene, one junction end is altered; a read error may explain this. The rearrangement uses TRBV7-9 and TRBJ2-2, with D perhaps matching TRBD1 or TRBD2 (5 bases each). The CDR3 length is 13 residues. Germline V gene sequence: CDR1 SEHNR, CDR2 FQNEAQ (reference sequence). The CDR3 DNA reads TGTGCCAGCAGCCCCCTAGGGACCGGTGAGCTGTTTTTT. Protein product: CASSPLGTGELFF.